This T cell receptor (beta chain) was recorded in a study of T cell responses to AZD1222 COVID-19 vaccine. Trimming left V 4 bases short and J 8 bases short, with 14 bases between. This CDR3 has 14 amino acids. Germline loops: CDR1 KGHSH, CDR2 LQKENI. Profiled with immunoSEQ multiplex PCR; TCRdb holds only in-frame clones, not every one. Of approximately 260,000 clones in the sample, more than 85% were seen once. J is TRBJ1-4 and V is TRBV18; no reliable D call. Here the sequenced sample was peripheral blood, taken on day 0 of AZD1222 vaccination. The receptor was isolated from an adult in good health. The CDR3 spells CASSQIGVREKLFF. CDR3 coding DNA: TGTGCCAGCTCACAGATCGGGGTTCGGGAAAAACTGTTTTTT.